The 3 T cell receptor beta chains below all came from one sample that was sequenced in a study of blood T cell repertoires in COVID-19. Only in-frame clones appear in the TCRdb table, and some are missing; sequencing was by immunoSEQ multiplex PCR. Found here are 280,000 or so clones, roughly 89% of them singletons; the top ten hold 2.5% to 3.5%. The sequenced sample consisted of PBMCs or T cells enriched from blood (not recorded which). All receptors derive from a woman aged 50 to 65 who had been exposed to COVID-19.

The count of this clone is one. This chain uses TRBV4-2 with TRBJ1-3; no reliable D call. This CDR3 is 15 amino acids long. Trimming stripped 1 base from V and 3 bases from J, with 10 bases between. From germline, CDR1 is LGHNA and CDR2 YNFKEQ. CDR3 sequence reads: CASSQGPGDGNTIYF. DNA for the CDR3: TGTGCCAGCAGCCAAGGGCCAGGCGATGGAAACACCATATATTTT.

In this sample, this clone turned up once. The genes are TRBV15 and TRBJ1-5, with a tentative D call TRBD1 (6 bases). CDR1 and CDR2 from the germline V gene are LNHNV and YYDKDF (reference sequence). The CDR3 spans 17 residues. V was shortened by 0 bases and J by 2 bases, with 14 bases between the two germline ends. The CDR3 sequence is CATSREQGGFGNQPQHF. CDR3 DNA: TGTGCCACCAGCAGAGAACAGGGTGGATTTGGCAATCAGCCCCAGCATTTT.

This chain joins TRBV30 and TRBJ1-1, with 7 bases lining up with TRBD1. Germline CDR1 is GTSNPN and CDR2 is SVGIG (reference sequence). Trimming took 3 bases from V and 10 from J; bases not matched to a gene: 20. The CDR3 sequence is 16 residues long. The DNA for the CDR3 is TGTGCCTGGAGACGGACCGGGACAGCGCTAACATCGGGAGCTTTCTTT. The encoded protein is CAWRRTGTALTSGAFF.